The clone carrying this TCR beta chain came up a few times. This record belongs to a study of blood T cell repertoires in COVID-19. Study-wide context: Material from acute and convalescent COVID-19 was sourced from the United States, Italy and Spain. Nucleic acid was either cDNA or gDNA, and it came from T cells, B-cell-depleted T cells, or PBMCs.

Germline V lookup: CDR1 MDHEN, CDR2 SYDVKM. Trimming took off 5 bases at V and 6 bases at J, with 15 bases between the two ends. The CDR3 extends over 14 amino acids. Per the original data handling: Amplifying reference gene primers gave estimates of nucleated cell counts. Sequencing was performed with immunoSEQ multiplex PCR; in TCRdb, only in-frame clones are kept and a portion is missing. The DNA gave D and trimming, while V, J and clone size come from that table. The table records about 380,000 clones, roughly 90% of them present only once. V is TRBV28 and J is TRBJ2-3, with a possible D match to TRBD1 (5 bases). The receptor's source is a man aged 35 to 55 with acute or convalescent COVID-19. Sample: peripheral blood. CDR3 DNA: TGTGCCAGCAGTCCCGGCAGGGTATCCGATACGCAGTATTTT. Amino acid sequence: CASSPGRVSDTQYF.